This TCR beta chain was sequenced for a study of memory CD4+ T cells and cytomegalovirus serostatus. Single viable CD3+CD4+CD8-CD45RO+ cells were sorted as the memory CD4+ T cells. CD4+ T cells were isolated by positive magnetic selection. In the original analysis: Out-of-frame sequences were removed, leaving a few million distinct TCRbeta sequences. Some clones are missing from TCRdb's copy, which holds only in-frame ones; the method was immunoSEQ multiplex PCR. That table furnishes V, J and clone size, whereas the DNA furnished D and trimming. The table shows just under 60,000 clones, with about 81% occurring only once. Points on this clone: Its antigen remains unidentified.

Study results and limitations: Median bootstrapped AUC for CMV status was about 0.96 originally, approximately 0.91 US-trained. CD4+ memory repertoires contained about 40% of the roughly 160 reported CMV TCRbeta sequences.

The TCR comes from an adult in good health and CMV-seronegative. The sequenced sample was memory CD4+ T cells from blood.

CDR3 amino acids: CASSQRGALADTQYF. The CDR3 DNA sequence: TGCGCCAGCAGCCAACGTGGGGCTCTTGCAGATACGCAGTATTTT. This sequence joins TRBV4-3 and TRBJ2-3, with a possible D match to TRBD1 (5 bases). V was clipped by 2 bases and J by 4 bases, with 13 bases between them. From germline, CDR1 is LGHNA and CDR2 YSLEER. This CDR3 has 15 residues.